Below, 12 T cell receptor beta chains from the same sample are listed, as sequenced in a study of blood T cell repertoires in COVID-19. Using immunoSEQ multiplex PCR, the repertoire was profiled, and TCRdb retains in-frame clones only, with some absent. The sample contains roughly 68,000 clones, about 90% of which appear only once. The sequencing sample was made of peripheral blood. Every receptor here comes from a human donor in a cohort sampled during active COVID-19.

The V call is TRBV7-8, the J call TRBJ1-6; 7 nucleotides align to TRBD1. Germline values: CDR1 SGHVS, CDR2 FQNEAQ. The J segment lost 12 bases and the V segment lost 5 bases, leaving 1 base of the junction unmatched. The CDR3 extends over 11 amino acids. The CDR3 DNA reads as TGTGCCAGCAGCCCAGGGGGACCCCTCCACTTT. Protein product: CASSPGGPLHF.

The chain has TRBV5-5 and TRBJ2-7; D may be TRBD2 (6 bases). The ends were cut back, 0 bases at V and 0 bases at J, with 7 bases in the middle. From germline, CDR1 is SGHKS and CDR2 YYEKEE (reference sequence). The CDR3 runs 14 residues. CDR3: CASSLVDYSYEQYF. In DNA, the CDR3 is TGTGCCAGCAGCTTGGTGGACTACTCCTACGAGCAGTACTTC.

The gene calls are TRBV3-1 (or the pseudogene TRBV3-2) and TRBJ2-7; TRBD1 agrees at 7 bases. The germline V gene encodes CDR1 LGHDT and CDR2 YNNKEL (reference sequence). CDR3 length: 15 amino acids. V shed 4 bases and J 4 bases; nucleotides not matched to a gene: 10. The CDR3 nucleotides read TGTGCCAGCAGCCGAATGGGGACAGCAGCATACGAGCAGTACTTC. Encoded protein: CASSRMGTAAYEQYF.

The rearrangement links TRBV14 to TRBJ1-5; 7 bases are a match to TRBD1. After removal of 1 base from V and 0 bases from J, the junction contained 12 bases not matched to a gene. This CDR3 comprises 19 residues. Per the germline V gene, CDR1 is SGHDN and CDR2 is FVKESK. CDR3 region: CASSQVSRDSQDSNQPQHF. Here the CDR3 DNA reads TGTGCCAGCAGCCAAGTTAGTCGGGACAGCCAAGATAGCAATCAGCCCCAGCATTTT. Based on the CDR3 plus reference TRBV14 and TRBJ1-5, the full variable domain is EAGVTQFPSHSVIEKGQTVTLRCDPISGHDNLYWYRRVMGKEIKFLLHFVKESKQDESGMPNNRFLAERTGGTYSTLKVQPAELEDSGVYFCASSQVSRDSQDSNQPQHFGDGTRLSIL.

This chain links TRBV19 with TRBJ2-1; D is perhaps TRBD2 (6 bases). CDR1 is LNHDA, CDR2 SQIVND, per germline (reference sequence). This CDR3 region has 13 residues. V dropped 6 bases and J dropped 4 bases, with 10 bases sitting between them. The CDR3 region has the DNA TGTGCCAGTAGCTGGGACTTATACAATGAGCAGTTCTTC. It translates to CASSWDLYNEQFF.

V and J are TRBV5-4 and TRBJ2-1; 8 bases match TRBD1. Germline V lookup: CDR1 SGHNT, CDR2 YYREEE (reference sequence). This CDR3 comprises 20 residues. Unmatched junction bases numbered 18, after V lost 4 bases and J lost 0 bases. The CDR3 region has the DNA TGTGCCAGCAGCGGCCCCGGGAGACAGGGGTCCTGGGGCTCCTACAATGAGCAGTTCTTC. It is translated as CASSGPGRQGSWGSYNEQFF.

J is TRBJ2-1 and V is TRBV6-5; a possible D gene is TRBD1 (5 bases). The length of the CDR3 is 15 residues. V lost 2 bases and J lost 6, with 14 bases in between. Germline CDR1 and CDR2: MNHEY and SVGAGI. For the CDR3, the DNA is TGTGCCAGCAGTTACGGAGACACTCAGGGCAATGAGCAGTTCTTC. It yields the protein CASSYGDTQGNEQFF.

This clone was counted a few times. V is TRBV19 and J is TRBJ2-4; TRBD2 is a possible D gene (6 bases). The CDR3 runs 13 residues. V gave up 7 bases and J gave up 6 bases, with 13 bases separating them. Germline V gene sequence: CDR1 LNHDA, CDR2 SQIVND (reference sequence). As DNA, the CDR3 is TGTGCCAGTATGGGGAGGTCCGGAAACATTCAGTACTTC. Translating it yields CASMGRSGNIQYF.

The chain recombines TRBV9 with TRBJ1-6, with D unclear. This CDR3 has 14 amino acids. Trimming removed 4 bases at V and 7 bases at J, with 12 bases between. The germline V gene encodes CDR1 SGDLS and CDR2 YYNGEE. In nucleotides, the CDR3 is TGTGCCAGCAGCTCACAAATGTTAAATTCACCCCTCCACTTT. Its protein is CASSSQMLNSPLHF.

The CDR3 sequence: CASSIGNSGTGELFF. DNA for the CDR3: TGTGCCAGTAGTATTGGGAATAGCGGGACCGGGGAGCTGTTTTTT. This chain uses TRBV19 with TRBJ2-2; TRBD2 aligns across 7 bases. The germline V gene has CDR1 LNHDA and CDR2 SQIVND (reference sequence). Unmatched junction bases numbered 6, after V lost 3 bases and J lost 5 bases. The CDR3 contains 15 residues.

This clone showed up just once. The chain combines TRBV7-2 with TRBJ2-5; a possible D gene is TRBD2 (6 bases). Trimming cost V 5 bases and J 2 bases, with 21 bases left between them. Germline CDR1 reads SGHTA; CDR2 reads FQGNSA. The CDR3 has 17 amino acids. This CDR3 is CASSPHGGGYRQETQYF. The CDR3 DNA reads as TGTGCCAGCAGCCCCCACGGGGGAGGTTATAGGCAAGAGACCCAGTACTTC.

The chain employs TRBV28 and TRBJ2-5; TRBD1 matches 9 bases. The CDR3 consists of 15 residues. The germline V gene encodes CDR1 MDHEN and CDR2 SYDVKM. J lost 4 bases, V lost 6 bases, and 9 bases had no gene match. The CDR3 spells CASRPTTGGRETQYF. The CDR3 DNA sequence: TGTGCCAGCAGACCCACTACAGGGGGCCGAGAGACCCAGTACTTC.